These 2 T cell receptor beta chains originate from one sample sequenced in a study of shared T cell receptors in the human thymus (dated by TCRdb to about 2021). Receptor amplification or capture employed the immunoSEQ multiplex PCR assay. As stored in TCRdb, this immuneACCESS dataset retains in-frame rearrangements with V and J assigned. A fraction of the clones does not appear; measured against another copy, unresolved V genes explain less than half of the discrepancy, and the remainder lacks a known reason. The sample table records about 540,000 clones; around 78% of these occur just once. The top ten hold about 0.013% of the sample. In addition, the sample was reused for a study of human thymus T cells.

The specimen was thymocytes. All receptors come from a boy younger than two with a congenital heart defect. Donor details come from another sample of the same person, matched by shared clones.

The chain is built from TRBV30 and TRBJ2-7; 11 nucleotides match TRBD2. The CDR3 is made up of 15 amino acids. Germline V gene sequence: CDR1 GTSNPN, CDR2 SVGIG (reference sequence). After removal of 7 bases from V and 5 bases from J, the junction contained 13 bases not matched to a gene. CDR3 sequence (DNA): TGTGCCTCGTCGCCAATGGGACTAGCGGAGAACGAGCAGTACTTC. Protein sequence: CASSPMGLAENEQYF.

J is TRBJ1-3 and V is TRBV4-3; weak D call: TRBD1 (5 bases). V dropped 2 bases and J dropped 2 bases, with 19 bases sitting between them. The CDR3 covers 18 residues. Germline-derived CDR1 and CDR2 are LGHNA and YSLEER. For the CDR3, the DNA is TGCGCCAGCAGCCAATCTCTTTCTTCCCCAGGGACTGGAAACACCATATATTTT. Translating gives CASSQSLSSPGTGNTIYF.